This TCR beta chain was observed in a study of post-analysis software for immune sequencing data. Carried by the TCR beta cDNA libraries were unique molecular identifiers. Each CDR3 protein is one row after TCRdb ran MiXCR on the PCR reads. This table has about 160,000 distinct CDR3 sequences, approximately 35% appearing once. Study-wide points: Compared with controls, patients had more of about five TRBV segments, including TRBV5-6, TRBV5-1 and TRBV20-1.

Worth noting for this clonotype: The antigen remains undetermined.

With 0 bases clipped from V and 7 bases from J, the junction kept 8 bases outside the gene matches. This CDR3 contains 15 residues. The germline V gene has CDR1 MNHNS and CDR2 SASEGT. The sample here was blood, taken after autologous hematopoietic stem cell transplantation. The rearrangement links TRBV6-1 to TRBJ2-5, with 7 bases fitting TRBD2. The sequence was collected from a girl under 18 with multiple sclerosis. CDR3 bases: TGTGCCAGCAGTGAAGCAGGACTAGTTGATGGGACCCAGTACTTC. Translating it yields CASSEAGLVDGTQYF.